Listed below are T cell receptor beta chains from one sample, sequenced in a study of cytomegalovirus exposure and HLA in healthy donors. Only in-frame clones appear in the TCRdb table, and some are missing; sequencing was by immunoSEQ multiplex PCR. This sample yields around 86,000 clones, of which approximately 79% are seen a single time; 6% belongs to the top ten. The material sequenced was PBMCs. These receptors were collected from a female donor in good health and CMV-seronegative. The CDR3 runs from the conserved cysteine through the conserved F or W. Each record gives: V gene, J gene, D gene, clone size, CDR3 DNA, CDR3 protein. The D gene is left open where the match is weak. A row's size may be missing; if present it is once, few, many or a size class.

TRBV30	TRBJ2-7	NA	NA	TGTGCCACCAAGCAGGGTCTCCAAAACTACGAGCAGTACTTC	CATKQGLQNYEQYF
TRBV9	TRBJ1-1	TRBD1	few	TGTGCCAGCAGCGATGGACAGGGAGAGACTGAAGCTTTCTTT	CASSDGQGETEAFF
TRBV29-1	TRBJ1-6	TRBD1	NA	TGCAGCGTGCTGACCGGGACAGGCAATTCACCCCTCCACTTT	CSVLTGTGNSPLHF
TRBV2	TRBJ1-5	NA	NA	TGTGCCAGCAGTCCAGGGGACGGCAATCAGCCCCAGCATTTT	CASSPGDGNQPQHF
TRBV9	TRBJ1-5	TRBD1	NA	TGTGCCAACGTTCTGGACAGGGATGGCAATCAGCCCCAGCATTTT	CANVLDRDGNQPQHF
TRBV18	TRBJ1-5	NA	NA	TGTGCCAGCTCCCCCCGCGAGCAGGGGCTGGGCAATCAGCCCCAGCATTTT	CASSPREQGLGNQPQHF
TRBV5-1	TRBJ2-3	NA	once	TGCGCCAGCAGCTTGGCGGGGTTGGGCACAGATACGCAGTATTTT	CASSLAGLGTDTQYF
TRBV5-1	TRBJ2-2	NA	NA	TGCGCCAGCAGCTTATCCGGCACCGGGGAGCTGTTTTTT	CASSLSGTGELFF
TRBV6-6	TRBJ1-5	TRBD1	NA	TGTGCCAGCAGCCTCGGGACAGGTCTCTCTCAGCCCCAGCATTTT	CASSLGTGLSQPQHF
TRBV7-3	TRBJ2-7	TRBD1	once	TGTGCCAGCAAGTTGTGGGACAGCTCCTACGAGCAGTACTTC	CASKLWDSSYEQYF
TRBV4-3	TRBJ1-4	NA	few	TGCGCCAGCAACACGCCGGGACAAGGCGGATCCGAAAAACTGTTTTTT	CASNTPGQGGSEKLFF
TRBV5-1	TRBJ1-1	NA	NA	TGCGCCAGCAGCTTGACCCTCCGGACGGGGAGGAACACTGAAGCTTTCTTT	CASSLTLRTGRNTEAFF
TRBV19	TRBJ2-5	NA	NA	TGTGCCAGTAGTATAGGGGCAGGGTATCAAGAGACCCAGTACTTC	CASSIGAGYQETQYF
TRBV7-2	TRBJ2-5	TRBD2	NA	TGTGCCAGCAGCTTAGTGGGGACTAGCGGGAGGGAGACCCAGTACTTC	CASSLVGTSGRETQYF
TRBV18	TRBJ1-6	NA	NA	TGTGCCAGCTCACCTTACAGGGCCGACCTTAATTCACCCCTCCACTTT	CASSPYRADLNSPLHF